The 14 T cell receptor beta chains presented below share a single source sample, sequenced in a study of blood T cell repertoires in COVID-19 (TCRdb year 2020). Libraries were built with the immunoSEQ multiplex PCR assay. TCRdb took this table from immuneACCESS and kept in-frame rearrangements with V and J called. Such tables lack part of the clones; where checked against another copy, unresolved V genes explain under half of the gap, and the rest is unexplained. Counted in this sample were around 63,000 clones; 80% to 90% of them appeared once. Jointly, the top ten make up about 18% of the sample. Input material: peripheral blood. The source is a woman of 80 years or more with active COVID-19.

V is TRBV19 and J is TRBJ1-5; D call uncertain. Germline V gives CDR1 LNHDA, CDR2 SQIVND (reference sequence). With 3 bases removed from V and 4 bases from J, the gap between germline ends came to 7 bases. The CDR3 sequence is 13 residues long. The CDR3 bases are TGTGCCAGTAGTATCTACTTGAATCAGCCCCAGCATTTT. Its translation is CASSIYLNQPQHF.

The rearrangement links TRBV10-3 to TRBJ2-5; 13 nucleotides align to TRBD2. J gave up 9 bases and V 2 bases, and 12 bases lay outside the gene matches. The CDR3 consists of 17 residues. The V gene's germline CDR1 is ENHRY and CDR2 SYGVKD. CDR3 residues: CAISENAGTSGTGAQYF. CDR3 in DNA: TGTGCCATCAGTGAGAATGCCGGGACTAGCGGGACTGGGGCCCAGTACTTC.

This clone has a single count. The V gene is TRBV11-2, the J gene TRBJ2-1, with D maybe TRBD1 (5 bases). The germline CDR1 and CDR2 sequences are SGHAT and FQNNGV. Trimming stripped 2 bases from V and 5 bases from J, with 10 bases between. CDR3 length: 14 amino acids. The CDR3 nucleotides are TGTGCCAGCAGCTTAATACGACAGAACAATGAGCAGTTCTTC. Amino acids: CASSLIRQNNEQFF.

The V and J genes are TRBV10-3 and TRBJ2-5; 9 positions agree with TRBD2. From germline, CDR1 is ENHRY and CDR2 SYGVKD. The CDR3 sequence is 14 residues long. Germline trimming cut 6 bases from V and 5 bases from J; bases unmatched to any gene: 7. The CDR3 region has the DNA TGTGCCATCAGCGGACTAGCGATCGCTGAGACCCAGTACTTC. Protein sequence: CAISGLAIAETQYF.

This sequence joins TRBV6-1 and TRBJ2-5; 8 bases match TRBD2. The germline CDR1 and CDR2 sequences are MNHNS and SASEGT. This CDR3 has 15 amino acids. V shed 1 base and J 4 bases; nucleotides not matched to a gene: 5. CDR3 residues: CASSEGTSWGETQYF. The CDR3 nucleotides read TGTGCCAGCAGTGAAGGGACTAGCTGGGGAGAGACCCAGTACTTC.

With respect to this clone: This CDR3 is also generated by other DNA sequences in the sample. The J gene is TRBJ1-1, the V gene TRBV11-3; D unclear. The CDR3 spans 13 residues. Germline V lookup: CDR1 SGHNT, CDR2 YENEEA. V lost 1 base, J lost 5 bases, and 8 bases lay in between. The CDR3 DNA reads TGTGCCAGCAGCTTAGGTCCGGGAACTGAAGCTTTCTTT. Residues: CASSLGPGTEAFF.

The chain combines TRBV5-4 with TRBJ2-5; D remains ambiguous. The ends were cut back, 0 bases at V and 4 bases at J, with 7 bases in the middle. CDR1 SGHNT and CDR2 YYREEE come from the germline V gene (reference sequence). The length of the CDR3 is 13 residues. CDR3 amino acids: CASSLVAGETQYF. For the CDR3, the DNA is TGTGCCAGCAGCTTGGTGGCTGGAGAGACCCAGTACTTC.

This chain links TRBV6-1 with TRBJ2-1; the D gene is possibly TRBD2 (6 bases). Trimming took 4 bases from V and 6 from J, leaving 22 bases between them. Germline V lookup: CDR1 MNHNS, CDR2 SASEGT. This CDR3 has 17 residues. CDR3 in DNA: TGTGCCAGCAGTGTCCCCCTACTAGCTCCTCTAGGCAATGAGCAGTTCTTC. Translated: CASSVPLLAPLGNEQFF.

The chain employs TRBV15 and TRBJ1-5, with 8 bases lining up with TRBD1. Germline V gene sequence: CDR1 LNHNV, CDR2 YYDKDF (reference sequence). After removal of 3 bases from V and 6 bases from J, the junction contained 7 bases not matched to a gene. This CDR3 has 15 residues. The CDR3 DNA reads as TGTGCCACCAGCAGGGACAGGGTCGCGGGTCAGCCCCAGCATTTT. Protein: CATSRDRVAGQPQHF.

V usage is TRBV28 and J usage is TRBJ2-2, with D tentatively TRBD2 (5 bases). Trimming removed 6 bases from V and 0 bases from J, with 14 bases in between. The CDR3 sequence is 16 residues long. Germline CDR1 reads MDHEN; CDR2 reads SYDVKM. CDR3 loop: CASRTTRAPNTGELFF. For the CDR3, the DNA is TGTGCCAGCAGGACTACTCGGGCCCCGAACACCGGGGAGCTGTTTTTT.

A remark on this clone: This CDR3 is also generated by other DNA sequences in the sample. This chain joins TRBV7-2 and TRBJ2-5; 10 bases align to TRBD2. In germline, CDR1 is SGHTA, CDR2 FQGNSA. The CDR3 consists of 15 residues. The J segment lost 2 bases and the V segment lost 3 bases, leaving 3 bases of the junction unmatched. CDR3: CASSFQRGGQETQYF. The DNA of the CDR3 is TGTGCCAGCAGCTTTCAGCGGGGGGGGCAAGAGACCCAGTACTTC.

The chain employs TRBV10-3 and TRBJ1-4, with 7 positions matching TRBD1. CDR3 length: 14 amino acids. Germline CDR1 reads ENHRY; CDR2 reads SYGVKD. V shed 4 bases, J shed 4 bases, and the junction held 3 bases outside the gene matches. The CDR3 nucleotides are TGTGCCATCAGTGGACAGGGAGGTAATGAAAAACTGTTTTTT. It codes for CAISGQGGNEKLFF.

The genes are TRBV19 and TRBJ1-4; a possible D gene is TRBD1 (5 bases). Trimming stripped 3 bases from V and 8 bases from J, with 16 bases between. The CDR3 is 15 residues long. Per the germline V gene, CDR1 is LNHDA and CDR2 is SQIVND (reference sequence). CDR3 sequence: CASSITGFAGEKLFF. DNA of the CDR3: TGTGCCAGTAGTATCACAGGTTTTGCCGGGGAAAAACTGTTTTTT. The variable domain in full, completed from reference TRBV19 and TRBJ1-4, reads DGGITQSPKYLFRKEGQNVTLSCEQNLNHDAMYWYRQDPGQGLRLIYYSQIVNDFQKGDIAEGYSVSREKKESFPLTVTSAQKNPTAFYLCASSITGFAGEKLFFGSGTQLSVL.

In DNA form, the CDR3 reads TGTGCCAGCAGATCAGACAGGCGGCGGGTCACAGATACGCAGTATTTT. Residues: CASRSDRRRVTDTQYF. This chain joins TRBV7-2 and TRBJ2-3, with D possibly matching TRBD1 (6 bases). The CDR3 runs 16 residues. V shed 6 bases and J shed 2 bases, with 18 bases lying between them. Per germline, CDR1 SGHTA and CDR2 FQGNSA. The whole variable domain, filled in from reference TRBV7-2 and TRBJ2-3, reads GAGVSQSPSNKVTEKGKDVELRCDPISGHTALYWYRQSLGQGLEFLIYFQGNSAPDKSGLPSDRFSAERTGGSVSTLTIQRTQQEDSAVYLCASRSDRRRVTDTQYFGPGTRLTVL.